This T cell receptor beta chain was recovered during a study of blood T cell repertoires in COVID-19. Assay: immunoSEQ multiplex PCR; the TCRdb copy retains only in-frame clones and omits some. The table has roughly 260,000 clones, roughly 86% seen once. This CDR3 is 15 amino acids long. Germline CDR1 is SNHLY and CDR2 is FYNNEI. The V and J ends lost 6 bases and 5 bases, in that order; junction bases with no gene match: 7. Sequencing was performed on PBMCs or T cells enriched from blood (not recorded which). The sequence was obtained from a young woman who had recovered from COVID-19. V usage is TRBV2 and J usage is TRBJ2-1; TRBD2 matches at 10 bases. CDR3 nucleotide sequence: TGTGCCAGCAGCTTTCTAGCGGGAGCTAACAATGAGCAGTTCTTC. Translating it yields CASSFLAGANNEQFF.